This entry lists 15 T cell receptor beta chains sequenced from one sample in a study of T cells in Graves' hyperthyroidism and ophthalmopathy. TCR beta CDR3 regions were amplified from RNA transcripts. Researchers ran a first-round RT-PCR on the TCR CDR3 using the HTBI primer set. TCRdb reanalysed the multiplex PCR reads using MiXCR and keeps one entry per CDR3 protein. Found here are 600,000 to 800,000 distinct CDR3 sequences, approximately 36% of them singletons; the top ten hold 31%. Specimen: blood. These receptors all come from a middle-aged woman with Graves' hyperthyroidism.

There are many counts of this clonotype. This chain uses TRBV12-3 or TRBV12-4 with TRBJ1-3; D gene uncertain. CDR3 length equals 12 residues. The germline V and J ends were trimmed by 7 bases and 1 base, with 5 bases remaining between them. The CDR3 is CASTGSGNTIYF. As DNA, the CDR3 is TGTGCCAGCACCGGATCTGGAAACACCATATATTTT.

This clonotype has at least ten counts. The gene calls are TRBV6-4 and TRBJ2-2, with 8 nucleotides matching TRBD2. J gave up 1 base and V 4 bases, and 2 bases lay outside the gene matches. Germline V gene lookup returns CDR1 MRHNA and CDR2 SNTAGT. The CDR3 is made up of 15 amino acids. The CDR3 sequence is CASSATSGNTGELFF. In DNA form, the CDR3 reads TGTGCCAGCAGTGCCACTAGCGGGAACACCGGGGAGCTGTTTTTT.

This clonotype was observed at least ten times. The chain employs TRBV19 and TRBJ1-1, with 9 bases aligning to TRBD1. The V and J ends lost 4 bases and 1 base, in that order; junction bases with no gene match: 7. CDR1 is LNHDA, CDR2 SQIVND, per germline (reference sequence). The CDR3 is made up of 16 amino acids. The CDR3 loop reads CASSTGPGQGNTEAFF. CDR3 nucleotide sequence: TGTGCCAGTAGTACCGGACCGGGACAGGGGAACACTGAAGCTTTCTTT.

In this sample, this clonotype turned up once. The chain joins TRBV19 to TRBJ2-1, with 11 nucleotides matching TRBD2. This CDR3 has 12 amino acids. Germline V lookup: CDR1 LNHDA, CDR2 SQIVND (reference sequence). V was clipped by 10 bases and J by 10 bases; unmatched bases: 6. The chain's CDR3 is CATLAGAGEQFF. As DNA, the CDR3 is TGTGCCACACTAGCGGGAGCGGGGGAGCAGTTCTTC.

In this sample, this clonotype turned up many times. The junction departs from the called germline gene at one end, perhaps through a read error. The chain combines TRBV29-1 with TRBJ1-2; D gene uncertain. The CDR3 sequence is 11 residues long. In germline, CDR1 is SQVTM, CDR2 ANQGSEA. CDR3 nucleotide sequence: TGCAGCGTTGAAGATAATAGAGTCGTCGCCTTC. Encoded protein: CSVEDNRVVAF.

At least ten counts were recorded for this clonotype. The chain has TRBV7-2 and TRBJ2-7; 10 positions agree with TRBD1. With 6 bases clipped from V and 0 bases from J, the junction kept 8 bases outside the gene matches. This CDR3 spans 16 amino acids. Germline assignment: CDR1 SGHTA and CDR2 FQGNSA. The CDR3 loop is CASSRQGAATSYEQYF. The DNA of the CDR3 is TGTGCCAGCAGTCGACAGGGGGCCGCTACCTCCTACGAGCAGTACTTC.

The rearrangement links TRBV29-1 to TRBJ2-7; tentatively, D is TRBD2 (5 bases). The germline V gene has CDR1 SQVTM and CDR2 ANQGSEA. Trimming took 7 bases from V and 6 from J, leaving 19 bases between them. CDR3 length: 13 residues. The DNA of the CDR3 is TGCAGCGCCCTTCCGGGTGGCAGCGGCGAGCAGTACTTC. It encodes CSALPGGSGEQYF.

The chain recombines TRBV10-3 with TRBJ2-7, with 9 bases fitting TRBD2. The CDR3 length is 14 residues. Trimming cost V 4 bases and J 6 bases; bases outside gene matches: 7. Germline values: CDR1 ENHRY, CDR2 SYGVKD. CDR3 sequence: CAISVGGRALEQYF. The CDR3 DNA follows: TGTGCCATCAGTGTAGGCGGGAGGGCCCTCGAGCAGTACTTC.

This clonotype was seen ten or more times. The chain uses TRBV2 and TRBJ2-5; either TRBD1 or TRBD2 may fit D (6 bases each). CDR1 and CDR2 (germline): SNHLY, FYNNEI. The CDR3 is 15 residues long. Trimming stripped 2 bases from V and 4 bases from J, with 14 bases between. CDR3: CASSEYRGQGETQYF. CDR3 bases: TGTGCCAGCAGTGAATACCGGGGGCAGGGAGAGACCCAGTACTTC.

This rearrangement joins TRBV28 to TRBJ2-7, with D maybe TRBD2 (6 bases). CDR1 is MDHEN, CDR2 SYDVKM, per germline. V shed 6 bases and J shed 1 base, with 16 bases lying between them. This CDR3 comprises 15 residues. The CDR3 sequence: CASSPPGAGSYEQYF. The CDR3 bases are TGTGCCAGCAGCCCGCCGGGTGCGGGATCCTACGAGCAGTACTTC.

V gene TRBV12-3 or TRBV12-4 combines with J gene TRBJ1-4, with 7 bases matching TRBD1. Unmatched junction bases numbered 15, after V lost 10 bases and J lost 4 bases. The CDR3 runs 16 residues. Here the CDR3 reads CATITGEAQGNEKLFF. The CDR3 DNA follows: TGTGCCACCATTACAGGGGAGGCGCAGGGTAATGAAAAACTGTTTTTT.

The CDR3 loop is CASSTLHTMNTEAFF. The CDR3 nucleotides read TGTGCCAGCAGCACTCTACACACGATGAACACTGAAGCTTTCTTT. The chain is built from TRBV7-2 and TRBJ1-1; no firm D call. There are 15 residues in the CDR3. Trimming shortened V by 5 bases and J by 0 bases, and 13 bases separated the two germline ends. Germline lookup yields CDR1 SGHTA and CDR2 FQGNSA.

The chain combines TRBV29-1 with TRBJ2-7, with D hard to call. Between the trimmed V and J ends, which lost 7 bases and 5 bases, there was a span of 18 bases. The germline gives CDR1 SQVTM, CDR2 ANQGSEA. The CDR3 runs to 13 residues. The CDR3 protein is CSASQERGDEQYF. The CDR3 DNA follows: TGCAGCGCCAGCCAGGAGAGAGGCGACGAGCAGTACTTC.

This clonotype has at least ten counts. A much larger clone differs by one base, so this may be a read error. This chain uses TRBV20-1 with TRBJ2-5; no definite D call. Trimming stripped 3 bases from V and 2 bases from J, with 4 bases between. The germline gives CDR1 DFQATT, CDR2 SNEGSKA (reference sequence). The CDR3 has 11 residues. The CDR3 nucleotides are TGCAGTGCTAGGGAGCAAGAGACCCAGTACTTC. Protein product: CSAREQETQYF.

This clonotype appeared many times. The rearrangement uses TRBV6-2 or TRBV6-3 and TRBJ1-1; D remains unclear. In germline, CDR1 is MNHEY, CDR2 SVGEGT. The V end was cut by 2 bases, the J end by 6 bases, with 7 bases between. The CDR3 extends over 12 amino acids. As DNA, the CDR3 is TGTGCCAGCAGTTACGTCCGGGCTGAAGCTTTCTTT. It translates to CASSYVRAEAFF.